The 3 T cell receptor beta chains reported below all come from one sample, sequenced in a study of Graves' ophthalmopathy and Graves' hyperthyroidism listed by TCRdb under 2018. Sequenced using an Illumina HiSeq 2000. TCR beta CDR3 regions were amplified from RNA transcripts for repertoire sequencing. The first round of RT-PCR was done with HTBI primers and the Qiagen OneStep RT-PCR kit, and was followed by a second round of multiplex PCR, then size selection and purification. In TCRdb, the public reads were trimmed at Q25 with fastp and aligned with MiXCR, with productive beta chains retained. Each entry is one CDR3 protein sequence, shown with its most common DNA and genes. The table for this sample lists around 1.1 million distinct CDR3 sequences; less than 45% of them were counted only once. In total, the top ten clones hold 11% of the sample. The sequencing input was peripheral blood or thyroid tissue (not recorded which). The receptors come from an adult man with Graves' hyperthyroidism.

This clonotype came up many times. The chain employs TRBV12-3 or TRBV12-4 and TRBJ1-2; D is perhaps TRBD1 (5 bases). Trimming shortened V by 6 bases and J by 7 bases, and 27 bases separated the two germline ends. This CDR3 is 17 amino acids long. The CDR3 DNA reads TGTGCCAGCAGCTGGGATGGGGCCGAAGTGAATACCTCTGGCTACACCTTC. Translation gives CASSWDGAEVNTSGYTF.

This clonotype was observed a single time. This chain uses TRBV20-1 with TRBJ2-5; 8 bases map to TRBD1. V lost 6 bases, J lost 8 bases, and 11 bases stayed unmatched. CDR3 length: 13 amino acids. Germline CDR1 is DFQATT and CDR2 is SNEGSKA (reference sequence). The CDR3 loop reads CSAMTGAGNTQYF. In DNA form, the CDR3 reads TGCAGTGCCATGACAGGGGCTGGAAACACCCAGTACTTC.

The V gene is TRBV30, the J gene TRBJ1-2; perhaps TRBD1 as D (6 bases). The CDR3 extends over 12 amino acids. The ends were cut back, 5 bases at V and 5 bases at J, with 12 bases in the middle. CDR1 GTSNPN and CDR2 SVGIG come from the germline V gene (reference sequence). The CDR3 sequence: CAWEVGGYGYTF. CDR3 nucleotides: TGTGCCTGGGAGGTAGGGGGTTATGGCTACACCTTC.